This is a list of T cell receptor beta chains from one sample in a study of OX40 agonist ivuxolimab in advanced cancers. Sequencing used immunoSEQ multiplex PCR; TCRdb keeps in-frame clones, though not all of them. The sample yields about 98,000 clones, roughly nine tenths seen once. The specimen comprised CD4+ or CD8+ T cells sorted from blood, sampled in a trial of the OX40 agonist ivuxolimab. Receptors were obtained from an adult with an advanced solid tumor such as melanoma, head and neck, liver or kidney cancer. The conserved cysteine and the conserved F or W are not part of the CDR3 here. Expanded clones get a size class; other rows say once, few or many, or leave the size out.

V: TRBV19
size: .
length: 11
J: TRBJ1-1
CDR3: AISGGMNTEAF

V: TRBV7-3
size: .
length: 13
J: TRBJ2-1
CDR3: ASSDRGLGYNEQF

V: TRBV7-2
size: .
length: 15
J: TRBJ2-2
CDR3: ASSFLLGVGNTGELF

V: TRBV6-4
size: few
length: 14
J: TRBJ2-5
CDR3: ASSPGWRLGQETQY

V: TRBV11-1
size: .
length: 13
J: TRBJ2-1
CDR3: ASSTSGGLAREQF

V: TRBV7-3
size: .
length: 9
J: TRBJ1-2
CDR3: ASSSHYGYT

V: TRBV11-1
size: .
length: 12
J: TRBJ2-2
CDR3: ASSQTLWTGELF

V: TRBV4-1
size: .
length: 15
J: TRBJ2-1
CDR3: ASSQESSANSYNEQF

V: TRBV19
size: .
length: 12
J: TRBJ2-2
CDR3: ASSMDIVTGELF

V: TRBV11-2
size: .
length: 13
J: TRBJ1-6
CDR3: ASRFDRATNSPLH

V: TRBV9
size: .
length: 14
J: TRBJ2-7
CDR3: ASSVDHDVSTYEQY

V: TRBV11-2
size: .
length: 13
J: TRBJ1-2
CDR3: ASSLAGQGPYGYT